This T cell receptor beta chain was profiled in a study of vaccination and CD4 T cells after COVID-19. About the research overall: A median of approximately 100 days (range 35 to 161) separated diagnosis from post-COVID sampling.

TCRdb re-called the PCR reads with MiXCR, one entry per CDR3 protein. The profile shows approximately 40,000 distinct CDR3 sequences, around 35% of them singletons. Regarding time point: late sampling 161 to 241 days after vaccination in three convalescent patients. Per germline, CDR1 MNHEY and CDR2 SVGEGT. V lost 0 bases and J 6 bases, leaving 9 bases between the germline ends. CDR3 length: 14 residues. The genes are TRBV6-2 or TRBV6-3 and TRBJ1-5; D call uncertain. This receptor was identified in a human donor who had recovered from COVID-19. The source was CD4+ T cells from blood, collected about 7 months after SARS-CoV-2 vaccination. DNA for the CDR3: TGTGCCAGCAGTTACTCCACCCCCGGTCAGCCCCAGCATTTT. Amino acids: CASSYSTPGQPQHF.